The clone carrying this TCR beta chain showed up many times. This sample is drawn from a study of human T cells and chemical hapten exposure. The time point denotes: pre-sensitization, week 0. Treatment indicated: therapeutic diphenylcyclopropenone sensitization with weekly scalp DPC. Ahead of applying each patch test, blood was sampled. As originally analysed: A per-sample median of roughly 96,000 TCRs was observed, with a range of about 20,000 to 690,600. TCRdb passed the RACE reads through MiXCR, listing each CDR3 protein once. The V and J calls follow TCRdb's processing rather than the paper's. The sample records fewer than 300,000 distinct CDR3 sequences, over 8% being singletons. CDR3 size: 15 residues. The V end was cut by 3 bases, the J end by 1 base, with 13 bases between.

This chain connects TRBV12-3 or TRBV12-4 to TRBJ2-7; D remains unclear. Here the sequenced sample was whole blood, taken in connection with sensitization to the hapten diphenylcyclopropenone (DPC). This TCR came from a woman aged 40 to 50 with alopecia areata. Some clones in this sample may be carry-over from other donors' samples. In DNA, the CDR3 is TGTGCCAGCAGTTTGGTCCCTGAGCGATCCTACGAGCAGTACTTC. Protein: CASSLVPERSYEQYF.